A single sample is the source of the 15 T cell receptor beta chains below, sequenced in a study of blood T cell repertoires in COVID-19. Here immunoSEQ multiplex PCR was the method, and the copy in TCRdb shows in-frame clones only, minus some. The sample includes some 140,000 clones, about 70% of them seen just once. Sequencing was performed on peripheral blood. The source is an elderly man with acute or convalescent COVID-19.

The CDR3 is CASRWDRDTEAFF. CDR3 coding DNA: TGTGCCAGCAGATGGGACAGGGACACTGAAGCTTTCTTT. V is TRBV7-2 and J is TRBJ1-1; 9 bases map to TRBD1. J lost 3 bases, V lost 6 bases, and 2 bases had no gene match. Germline V lookup: CDR1 SGHTA, CDR2 FQGNSA. The CDR3 covers 13 residues.

CDR3 DNA: TGTGCCAGCGGGTTAGCGGGGGAGTACAATGAGCAGTTCTTC. This translates into CASGLAGEYNEQFF. This chain uses TRBV28 with TRBJ2-1, with TRBD2 matching 9 bases. Germline V gene data show CDR1 as MDHEN and CDR2 as SYDVKM. Trimming took 8 bases from V and 4 from J; bases not matched to a gene: 6. The CDR3 has 14 amino acids.

The genes are TRBV29-1 and TRBJ2-3; D is unresolved. The V gene lost 2 bases and the J gene lost 0 bases, with 9 bases spanning the gap. The CDR3 runs to 14 residues. Looked up from germline, CDR1 is SQVTM and CDR2 is ANQGSEA. The CDR3 protein is CSVERQTSTDTQYF. CDR3 sequence (DNA): TGCAGCGTTGAAAGGCAGACTAGCACAGATACGCAGTATTTT.

J is TRBJ2-7 and V is TRBV6-5; tentatively, D is TRBD1 (7 bases). CDR1 and CDR2 from the germline V gene are MNHEY and SVGAGI. V dropped 5 bases and J dropped 12 bases, with 17 bases sitting between them. The CDR3 covers 12 residues. The CDR3 DNA sequence: TGTGCCAGCAGTCCTCAGGGGGGATACTTGTACTTC. Amino acids: CASSPQGGYLYF.

The chain carries TRBV9 and TRBJ1-1; TRBD1 aligns across 7 bases. V trimming: 3 bases; J trimming: 1 base; junction bases outside the gene matches: 6. The germline V gene encodes CDR1 SGDLS and CDR2 YYNGEE. This CDR3 is built from 15 residues. The CDR3 protein is CASSAGTARNTEAFF. In nucleotides, the CDR3 is TGTGCCAGCAGCGCCGGGACAGCCAGGAACACTGAAGCTTTCTTT.

The chain is built from TRBV28 and TRBJ1-2, with D possibly matching TRBD1 (6 bases). CDR1 and CDR2 (germline): MDHEN, SYDVKM. Trimming left V 1 base short and J 4 bases short, with 16 bases between. CDR3 length equals 16 residues. The CDR3 sequence is CASSLSTGSLLYGYTF. The CDR3 bases are TGTGCCAGCAGTTTATCCACAGGGAGCCTCCTCTATGGCTACACCTTC.

This chain connects TRBV7-2 to TRBJ1-3; D unclear. V shed 5 bases and J shed 0 bases, with 14 bases lying between them. The CDR3 consists of 16 residues. Per the germline V gene, CDR1 is SGHTA and CDR2 is FQGNSA. The CDR3 bases are TGTGCCAGCAGCCGGGAGTTGGGGAACTCTGGAAACACCATATATTTT. Amino acid sequence: CASSRELGNSGNTIYF.

The chain uses TRBV3-1 (or the pseudogene TRBV3-2) and TRBJ1-1; the D is unclear. Germline CDR1 LGHDT, CDR2 YNNKEL (reference sequence). This CDR3 comprises 12 residues. V was trimmed by 1 base and J by 4 bases, leaving 4 bases between them. This CDR3 is CASSQVGTEAFF. The CDR3 nucleotides are TGTGCCAGCAGCCAAGTCGGCACTGAAGCTTTCTTT.

This chain links TRBV5-1 with TRBJ1-2; D is uncertain. Germline CDR1 reads SGHRS; CDR2 reads YFSETQ. The length of the CDR3 is 14 residues. The germline V and J ends were trimmed by 4 bases and 4 bases, with 14 bases remaining between them. CDR3 DNA sequence: TGCGCCAGCAGCCCGAATCAAAACGGCTATGGCTACACCTTC. It specifies CASSPNQNGYGYTF.

The chain recombines TRBV9 with TRBJ2-1; TRBD1 aligns across 7 bases. Germline-derived CDR1 and CDR2 are SGDLS and YYNGEE. The CDR3 totals 13 residues. Trimming cost V 3 bases and J 9 bases; bases outside gene matches: 6. In DNA, the CDR3 is TGTGCCAGCAGCGGACAGGGTTTCGGTGAGCAGTTCTTC. Protein product: CASSGQGFGEQFF.

The rearrangement links TRBV7-6 to TRBJ1-6, with 10 bases lining up with TRBD1. V shed 2 bases, J shed 0 bases, and the junction held 4 bases outside the gene matches. The CDR3 is 18 residues long. Germline lookup yields CDR1 SGHVS and CDR2 FNYEAQ. This chain's CDR3 is CASSLRGQGSSYNSPLHF. The CDR3 nucleotides are TGTGCCAGCAGCTTAAGGGGACAGGGGAGCTCCTATAATTCACCCCTCCACTTT.

The rearrangement joins TRBV20-1 to TRBJ2-5, with a possible D match to TRBD1 (6 bases). Germline values: CDR1 DFQATT, CDR2 SNEGSKA (reference sequence). Trimming removed 3 bases from V and 5 bases from J, with 13 bases in between. The CDR3 sequence is 13 residues long. CDR3 in DNA: TGCAGTGCTAGTAGGGGGACCGGGGAGACCCAGTACTTC. Residues: CSASRGTGETQYF.

The gene calls are TRBV19 and TRBJ2-7; 8 nucleotides align to TRBD1. The V segment lost 6 bases and the J segment 3 bases; nucleotides outside the gene matches: 4. In germline, CDR1 is LNHDA, CDR2 SQIVND (reference sequence). CDR3 size: 13 residues. Here the CDR3 DNA reads TGTGCCAGTAGCCAAGGACAGGGCTACGAGCAGTACTTC. The encoded protein is CASSQGQGYEQYF.

Only one count was recorded for this clone. V is TRBV27 and J is TRBJ1-4, with D possibly matching TRBD1 (6 bases). The CDR3 loop spans 13 amino acids. The germline gives CDR1 MNHEY, CDR2 SMNVEV (reference sequence). Trimming took off 8 bases at V and 7 bases at J, with 14 bases between the two ends. The CDR3 loop is CASRGGAVEKLFF. Written as DNA, the CDR3 is TGTGCCAGCCGAGGGGGGGCGGTTGAAAAACTGTTTTTT.

V is TRBV6-2 or TRBV6-3 and J is TRBJ2-3, with 12 bases fitting TRBD1. Germline V lookup: CDR1 MNHEY, CDR2 SVGEGT. This CDR3 is built from 16 residues. V lost 0 bases to trimming and J lost 3 bases; unmatched junction nucleotides: 1. DNA of the CDR3: TGTGCCAGCAGTTACTCGGGACAGGGGGCAACAGATACGCAGTATTTT. Translation: CASSYSGQGATDTQYF.